This is a list of T cell receptor beta chains from one sample in a study of glioma-infiltrating T cells after dendritic cell vaccination. The method was immunoSEQ multiplex PCR; TCRdb's version includes in-frame clones alone and lacks a portion of them. The repertoire has roughly 100,000 clones, nearly 90% of them found once; the top ten carry 2.7%. Sequences were derived from blood, sampled after dendritic cell vaccination. All receptors derive from a human donor with glioblastoma. CDR3s include the opening cysteine and the closing phenylalanine or tryptophan. The D gene is left open where the match is weak. Expanded clones are given a class, and other clones once, few, many or no size at all.

abundance	d_gene	v_gene	j_gene	CDR3aa	CDR3nt
-	-	TRBV5-1	TRBJ1-6	CASSPSTVNSPLHF	TGCGCCAGCAGCCCCTCGACAGTTAATTCACCCCTCCACTTT
few	-	TRBV9	TRBJ2-7	CASSVEEGPADEQYF	TGTGCCAGCAGCGTAGAGGAGGGACCGGCGGATGAGCAGTACTTC
-	-	TRBV15	TRBJ1-1	CATSRARENTEAFF	TGTGCCACCAGCAGGGCTCGGGAAAACACTGAAGCTTTCTTT
-	-	TRBV2	TRBJ1-3	CASSVEFSGNTIYF	TGTGCCAGCAGTGTGGAGTTCTCTGGAAACACCATATATTTT
-	-	TRBV9	TRBJ2-6	CASSGSSGANVLTF	TGTGCCAGCAGCGGCAGCTCTGGGGCCAACGTCCTGACTTTC
-	-	TRBV6-5	TRBJ2-3	CASSAGMGDTQYF	TGTGCCAGCAGCGCCGGGATGGGGGATACGCAGTATTTT
once	-	TRBV5-4	TRBJ2-2	CASSIDREVTGELFF	TGTGCCAGCAGCATCGACAGGGAGGTCACCGGGGAGCTGTTTTTT
-	-	TRBV7-9	TRBJ2-3	CASSFKLEGVNTDTQYF	TGTGCCAGCAGCTTCAAGTTGGAGGGAGTCAACACAGATACGCAGTATTTT
-	TRBD1	TRBV6-1	TRBJ1-1	CASRRQGARTEAFF	TGTGCCAGCAGGAGACAGGGGGCGAGGACTGAAGCTTTCTTT
once	-	TRBV19	TRBJ1-3	CASKMSSGNTIYF	TGTGCCAGTAAGATGAGCTCTGGAAACACCATATATTTT
-	-	TRBV5-4	TRBJ2-7	CASSRDSSAYEQYF	TGTGCCAGCAGTCGGGACTCCTCAGCCTACGAGCAGTACTTC
once	-	TRBV11-2	TRBJ2-5	CASSSYRGTTAQYF	TGTGCCAGCAGCTCCTATCGGGGGACCACGGCCCAGTACTTC
-	TRBD1	TRBV6-1	TRBJ1-4	CATVSGTGNEKLFF	TGTGCCACCGTATCCGGGACAGGGAATGAAAAACTGTTTTTT
-	-	TRBV9	TRBJ1-6	CASSALVGGSPLHF	TGTGCCAGCAGCGCCCTTGTCGGAGGATCACCCCTCCACTTT
-	TRBD2	TRBV2	TRBJ2-3	CASSSGTSGSWTDTQYF	TGTGCCAGCAGTTCCGGGACTAGCGGGAGTTGGACAGATACGCAGTATTTT
-	-	TRBV29-1	TRBJ1-1	CSVVDWPNTEAFF	TGCAGCGTTGTGGACTGGCCGAACACTGAAGCTTTCTTT
-	-	TRBV4-1	TRBJ1-1	CASSQEGLGGAANTEAFF	TGCGCCAGCAGCCAAGAGGGGTTGGGAGGAGCAGCGAACACTGAAGCTTTCTTT
-	TRBD1	TRBV11-3	TRBJ2-2	CASSRDRVNTGELFF	TGTGCCAGCAGTAGGGACAGGGTTAACACCGGGGAGCTGTTTTTT
-	TRBD1	TRBV4-2	TRBJ1-5	CASSQEPTGVNQPQHF	TGTGCCAGCAGCCAAGAGCCGACAGGGGTCAATCAGCCCCAGCATTTT
once	TRBD2	TRBV5-1	TRBJ2-7	CASSPAETSLEQYF	TGCGCCAGCAGCCCGGCGGAGACTAGCCTCGAGCAGTACTTC
-	TRBD1	TRBV12-5	TRBJ1-1	CASGLQGTGWDTEAFF	TGTGCTAGTGGTTTACAGGGGACCGGGTGGGACACTGAAGCTTTCTTT
-	-	TRBV5-6	TRBJ2-7	CASSSQRLSSYEQYF	TGTGCCAGCAGCTCCCAGCGGTTAAGCTCCTACGAGCAGTACTTC
-	TRBD1	TRBV7-9	TRBJ1-1	CASSQGQNEAFF	TGTGCCAGCAGCCAGGGACAGAATGAAGCTTTCTTT
once	-	TRBV30	TRBJ1-3	CAWSRAGNSGNTIYF	TGTGCCTGGAGTAGGGCGGGAAACTCTGGAAACACCATATATTTT
-	TRBD2	TRBV6-5	TRBJ2-1	CASSYSSGYNEQFF	TGTGCCAGCAGTTACTCTAGCGGGTACAATGAGCAGTTCTTC
-	TRBD1	TRBV5-1	TRBJ1-4	CASSIGTGSEKLFF	TGCGCCAGCAGCATTGGGACAGGGAGTGAAAAACTGTTTTTT
-	TRBD2	TRBV27	TRBJ2-7	CASGTSRYSEQYF	TGTGCCAGCGGGACTAGCCGTTATAGCGAGCAGTACTTC
-	-	TRBV28	TRBJ1-2	CASSSLRQEIYGYTF	TGTGCCAGCAGTTCCTTACGACAAGAAATCTATGGCTACACCTTC
-	TRBD2	TRBV11-1	TRBJ2-7	CASSFGTSGLQYF	TGTGCCAGCAGCTTTGGGACTAGCGGTCTTCAGTACTTC
-	TRBD1	TRBV4-1	TRBJ1-5	CASSQERTGEGNQPQHF	TGCGCCAGCAGCCAAGAAAGGACAGGGGAGGGCAATCAGCCCCAGCATTTT
-	-	TRBV5-5	TRBJ1-1	CASSFVQGNTEAFF	TGTGCCAGCAGCTTCGTCCAGGGGAACACTGAAGCTTTCTTT
-	TRBD1	TRBV6-1	TRBJ1-6	CASSEETGGNSPLHF	TGTGCCAGCAGTGAAGAAACAGGGGGGAATTCACCCCTCCACTTT